This T cell receptor beta chain appears in the sequencing data of a study of blood T cell repertoires in COVID-19 (dated by TCRdb to the early 2020s). Context from the whole study: Collaborator samples came from the United States, Italy and Spain and covered acute and convalescent phases of COVID-19. The prospective study material was composed of cDNA or gDNA derived from T cells, B-cell-depleted T cells, or PBMCs. The dataset comprised deeply sampled blood TCRbeta repertoires from subjects exposed to, actively infected with, or recovered from COVID-19. The repertoires were made available in a free public database intended to serve as a resource for research on the immune response to SARS-CoV-2. The samples were drawn from the first 160 participants of the ongoing ImmuneRACE study and from over 950 subjects provided by 6 global collaborators. The sample metadata nearly always contained a de-identified subject ID, COVID-19 status, age in years and sex. Where HLA class I and class II types were available, the types were taken from metadata supplied by the sample provider, not from assay-based typing. Findings and caveats that apply to the study as a whole: The amount of clinical and demographic metadata varied by source and participant and was provided uncurated.

Collaborating institutions collected whole blood in K2EDTA tubes following their own protocols. For TCRbeta analysis, collaborators shipped samples as frozen whole blood, isolated PBMCs, or DNA extracted from either of those sample types. TCRbeta CDR3 regions were amplified from genomic DNA by means of the immunoSEQ Assay, a bias-controlled multiplex PCR. The original methods were these. The number of nucleated cells in each sample was estimated by amplification of reference gene primers within the assay. Sequence reads were collapsed and filtered to measure the absolute abundance of every unique TCRbeta CDR3 rearrangement. For each sample, productive Simpson clonality was calculated as the square root of Simpson's diversity index across productive rearrangements. Here the immuneACCESS table is served through TCRdb, limited to in-frame sequences with V and J called. Missing clones are a known gap in these copies; in checked studies unresolved V genes cover under half, and the rest lacks a known reason. That table is the source of V, J and clone size, and D and trimming were worked out from the DNA. Here the sample has some 250,000 clones; roughly 77% occur a single time. Of the sample, more than 2.5% falls within the top ten clones.

Counted from cysteine to phenylalanine, this CDR3 has 14 amino acids. Only the CDR3 DNA is retained, 42 bases long and in frame from the first base. At the junction V is shortened by 0 bases and J by 7 bases, with 14 bases in between. For CDR1 and CDR2, the germline V gene lists SGHRS and YFSETQ. This clone was detected a few times. The specificity of this receptor is unknown. The sample holds no much larger clone one base away, and base qualities are not on file. Sequencing was done on a sample of peripheral blood. This TCR came from a woman aged 80 or older with acute or convalescent COVID-19. The V and J genes are TRBV5-1 and TRBJ2-7; TRBD1 could be the D gene, as 5 bases match. The CDR3 is CASSLGQLAGEQYF. The nucleotide sequence reads TGCGCCAGCAGCTTGGGACAGCTGGCTGGAGAGCAGTACTTC.